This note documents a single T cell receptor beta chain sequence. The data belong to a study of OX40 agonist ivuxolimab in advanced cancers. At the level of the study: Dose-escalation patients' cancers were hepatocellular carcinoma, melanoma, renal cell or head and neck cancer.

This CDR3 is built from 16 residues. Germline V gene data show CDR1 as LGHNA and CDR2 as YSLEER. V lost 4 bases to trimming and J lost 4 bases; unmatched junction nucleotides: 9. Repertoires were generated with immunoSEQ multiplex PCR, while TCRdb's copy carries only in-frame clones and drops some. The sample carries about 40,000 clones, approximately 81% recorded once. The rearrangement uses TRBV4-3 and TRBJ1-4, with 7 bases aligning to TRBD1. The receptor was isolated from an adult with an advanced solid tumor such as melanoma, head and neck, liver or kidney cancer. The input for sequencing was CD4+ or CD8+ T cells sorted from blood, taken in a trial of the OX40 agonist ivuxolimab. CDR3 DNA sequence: TGCGCCAGCAGCCGCCAACAGGGGCCAGTTAATGAAAAACTGTTTTTT. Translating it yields CASSRQQGPVNEKLFF.